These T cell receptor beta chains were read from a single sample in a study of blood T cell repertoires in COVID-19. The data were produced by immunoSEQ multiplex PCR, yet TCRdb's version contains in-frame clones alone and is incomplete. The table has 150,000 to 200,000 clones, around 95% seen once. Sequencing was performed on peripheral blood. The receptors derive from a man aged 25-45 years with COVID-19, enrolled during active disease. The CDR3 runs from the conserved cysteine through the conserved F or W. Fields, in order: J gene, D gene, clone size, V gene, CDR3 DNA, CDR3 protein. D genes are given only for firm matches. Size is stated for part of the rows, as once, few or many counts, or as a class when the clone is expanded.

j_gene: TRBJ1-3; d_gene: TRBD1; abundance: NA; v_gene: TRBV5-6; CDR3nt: TGTGCCAGCAGCTGGAGGACAGGGAGGGGAGGAAACACCATATATTTT; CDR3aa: CASSWRTGRGGNTIYF
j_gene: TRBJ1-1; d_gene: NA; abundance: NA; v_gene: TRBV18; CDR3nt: TGTGCCAGCTCACCCCCCCCGGCAGGGTCTAGTGAAGCTTTCTTT; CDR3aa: CASSPPPAGSSEAFF
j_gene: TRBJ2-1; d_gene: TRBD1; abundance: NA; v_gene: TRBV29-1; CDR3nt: TGCAGCGTTGTGGGGAAAGGGACAGGGAGCTTCTTTGGGCACAATGAGCAGTTCTTC; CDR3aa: CSVVGKGTGSFFGHNEQFF
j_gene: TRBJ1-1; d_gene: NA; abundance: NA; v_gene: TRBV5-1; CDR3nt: TGCGCCAGCAGCTTCGGGGGGAGCGGCACTGAAGCTTTCTTT; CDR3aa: CASSFGGSGTEAFF
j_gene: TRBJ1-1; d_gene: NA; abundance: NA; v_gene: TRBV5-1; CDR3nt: TGCGCCAGCAGCATCCAGACAGGAAACACTGAAGCTTTCTTT; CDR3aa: CASSIQTGNTEAFF
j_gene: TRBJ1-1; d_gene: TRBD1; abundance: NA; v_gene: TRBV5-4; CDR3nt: TGTGCCAGCAGCTCCAGGACAGGGGGCCTTTCTGAAGCTTTCTTT; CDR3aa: CASSSRTGGLSEAFF
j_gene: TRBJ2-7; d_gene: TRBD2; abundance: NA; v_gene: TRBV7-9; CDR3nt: TGTGCCAGCAGGGATAGCGGGAACTCCTACGAGCAGTACTTC; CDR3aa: CASRDSGNSYEQYF
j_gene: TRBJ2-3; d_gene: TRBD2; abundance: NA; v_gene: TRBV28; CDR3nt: TGTGCCAGCAGTTCCGGGGGGGCCGGCACAGATACGCAGTATTTT; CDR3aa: CASSSGGAGTDTQYF
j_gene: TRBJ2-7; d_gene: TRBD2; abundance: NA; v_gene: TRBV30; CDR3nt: TGTGCCTGGGGACTAGCGGGGGGACCGCAGTACTTC; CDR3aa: CAWGLAGGPQYF
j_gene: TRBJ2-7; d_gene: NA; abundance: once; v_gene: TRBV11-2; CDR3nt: TGTGCCAGCAGCTTAGAGGCCAGTATGTACGAGCAGTACTTC; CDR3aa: CASSLEASMYEQYF
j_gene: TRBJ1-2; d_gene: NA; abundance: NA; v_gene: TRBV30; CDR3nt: TGTGCCTGGAGTGGCGGGAGGATCTATGGCTACACCTTC; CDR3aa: CAWSGGRIYGYTF
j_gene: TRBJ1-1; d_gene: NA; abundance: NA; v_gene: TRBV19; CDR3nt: TGTGCCAGTAGTATAGTCCGGGGTGGTACTGAAGCTTTCTTT; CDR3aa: CASSIVRGGTEAFF
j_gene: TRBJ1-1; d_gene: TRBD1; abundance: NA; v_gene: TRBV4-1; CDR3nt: TGCGCCAGCAGCCACCCGACAGGGGGCGATTGGGGTGCTTTCTTT; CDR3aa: CASSHPTGGDWGAFF
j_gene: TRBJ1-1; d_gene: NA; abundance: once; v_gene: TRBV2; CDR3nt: TGTGCCAGCAGCGGACAGAGGAACACTGAAGCTTTCTTT; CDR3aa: CASSGQRNTEAFF
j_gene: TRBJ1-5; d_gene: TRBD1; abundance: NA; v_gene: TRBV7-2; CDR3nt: TGTGCCAGCAGCCCGACAGGGGATCAGCCCCAGCATTTT; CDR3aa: CASSPTGDQPQHF
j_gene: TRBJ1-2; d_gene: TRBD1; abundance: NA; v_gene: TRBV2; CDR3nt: TGTGCCAGCAGCGCACAGGGGGCATCGAGCTATGGCTACACCTTC; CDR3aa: CASSAQGASSYGYTF
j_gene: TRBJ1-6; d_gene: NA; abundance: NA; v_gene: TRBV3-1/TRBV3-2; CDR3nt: TGTGCCAGCAGCCAACTCCTTGGGGGGTTAGGTTCACCCCTCCACTTT; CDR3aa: CASSQLLGGLGSPLHF
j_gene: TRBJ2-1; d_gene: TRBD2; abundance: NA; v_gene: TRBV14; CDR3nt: TGTGCCAGCACCTCGGGGGGGGCCCTGACTAGCGGCCACAATGAGCAGTTCTTC; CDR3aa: CASTSGGALTSGHNEQFF
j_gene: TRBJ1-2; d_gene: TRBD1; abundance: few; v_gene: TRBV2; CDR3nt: TGTGCCAGCAGTGACCTGGACAGGTTAGCTAACTATGGCTACACCTTC; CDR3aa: CASSDLDRLANYGYTF
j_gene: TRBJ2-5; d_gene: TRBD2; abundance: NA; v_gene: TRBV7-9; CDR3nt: TGTGCCAGCAGCTTACATGAACTAGCGGGGGCCCTGGGGCCAGAGACCCAGTACTTC; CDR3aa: CASSLHELAGALGPETQYF
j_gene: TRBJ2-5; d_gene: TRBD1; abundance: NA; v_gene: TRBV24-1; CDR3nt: TGTGCCACCAGTGACGGGACAGGGGGCCAAGAGACCCAGTACTTC; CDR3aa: CATSDGTGGQETQYF
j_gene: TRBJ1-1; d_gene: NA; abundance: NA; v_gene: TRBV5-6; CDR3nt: TGTGCCAGCAGCTTGGAGGGCAGGGATGCTTTCTTT; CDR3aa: CASSLEGRDAFF
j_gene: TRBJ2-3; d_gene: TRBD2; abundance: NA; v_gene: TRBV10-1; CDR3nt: TGCGCCAGCAGTTCCGGGACTAGCGGACCCACAGATACGCAGTATTTT; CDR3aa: CASSSGTSGPTDTQYF
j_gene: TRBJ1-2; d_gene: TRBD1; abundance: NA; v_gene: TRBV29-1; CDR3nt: TGCAGCGTTGAGATAGGACAGGGGTATGGCTACACCTTC; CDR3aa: CSVEIGQGYGYTF
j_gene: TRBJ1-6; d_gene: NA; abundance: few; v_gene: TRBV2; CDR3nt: TGTGCCAGCAGTGACGAGGAACTTTCACCCCTCCACTTT; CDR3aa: CASSDEELSPLHF
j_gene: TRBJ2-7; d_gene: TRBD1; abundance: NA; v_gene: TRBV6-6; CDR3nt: TGTGCCAGCAGTCACCGGACAGGGAGGACCTACGAGCAGTACTTC; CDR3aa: CASSHRTGRTYEQYF
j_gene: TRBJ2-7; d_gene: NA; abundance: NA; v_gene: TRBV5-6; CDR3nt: TGTGCCAGCAGCCCAACACCGGAACGGGACGAGCAGTACTTC; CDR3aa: CASSPTPERDEQYF
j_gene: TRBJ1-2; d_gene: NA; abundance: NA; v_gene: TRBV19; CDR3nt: TGTGCCAGTAGTGTTGGACAGCCCACCCATGGCTACACCTTC; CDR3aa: CASSVGQPTHGYTF
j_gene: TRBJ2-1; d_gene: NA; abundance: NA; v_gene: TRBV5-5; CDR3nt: TGTGCCAGCAGCCCGGGAGCCCCGAGCTCCTACAATGAGCAGTTCTTC; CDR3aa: CASSPGAPSSYNEQFF
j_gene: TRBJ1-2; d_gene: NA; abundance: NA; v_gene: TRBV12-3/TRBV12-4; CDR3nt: TGTGCCAGCAGCAACGACAGGCCCTATGGCTACACCTTC; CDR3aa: CASSNDRPYGYTF
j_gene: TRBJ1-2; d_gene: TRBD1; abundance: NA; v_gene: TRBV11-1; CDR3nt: TGTGCCAGCAGCCTCGACAGGGGCTATGGCTACACCTTC; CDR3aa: CASSLDRGYGYTF
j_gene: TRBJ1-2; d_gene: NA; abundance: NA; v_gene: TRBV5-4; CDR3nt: TGTGCCAGCAGCTTGGAGTCGCGTCTACATGGCTACACCTTC; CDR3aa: CASSLESRLHGYTF